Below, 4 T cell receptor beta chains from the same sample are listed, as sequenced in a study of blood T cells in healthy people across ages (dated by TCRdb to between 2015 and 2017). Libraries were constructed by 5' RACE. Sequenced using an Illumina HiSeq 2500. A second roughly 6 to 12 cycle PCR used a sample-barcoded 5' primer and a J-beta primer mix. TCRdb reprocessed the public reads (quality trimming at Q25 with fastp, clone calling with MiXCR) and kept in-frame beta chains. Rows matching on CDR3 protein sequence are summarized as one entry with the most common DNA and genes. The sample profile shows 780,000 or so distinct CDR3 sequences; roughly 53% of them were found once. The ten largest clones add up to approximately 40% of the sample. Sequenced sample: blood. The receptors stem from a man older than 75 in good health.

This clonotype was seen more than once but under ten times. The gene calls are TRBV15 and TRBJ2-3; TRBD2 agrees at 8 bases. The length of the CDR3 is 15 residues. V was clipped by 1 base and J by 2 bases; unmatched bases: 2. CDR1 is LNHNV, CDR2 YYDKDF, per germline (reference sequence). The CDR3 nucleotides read TGTGCCACCAGCAGAGTGCGGGGGGACACAGATACGCAGTATTTT. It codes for CATSRVRGDTDTQYF.

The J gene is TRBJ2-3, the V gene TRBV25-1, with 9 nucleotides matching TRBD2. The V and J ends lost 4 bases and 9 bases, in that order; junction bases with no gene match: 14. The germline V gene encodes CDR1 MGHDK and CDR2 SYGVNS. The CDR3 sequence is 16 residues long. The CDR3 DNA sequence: TGTGCCAGCAGTGGGAGAGGTAGCGGGGGCCGGGGGACGCAGTATTTT. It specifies CASSGRGSGGRGTQYF.

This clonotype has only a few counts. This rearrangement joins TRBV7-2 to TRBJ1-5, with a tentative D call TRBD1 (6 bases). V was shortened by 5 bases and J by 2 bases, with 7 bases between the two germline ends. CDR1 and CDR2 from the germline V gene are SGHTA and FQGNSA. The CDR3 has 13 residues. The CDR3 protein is CASSRQGNQPQHF. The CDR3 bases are TGTGCCAGCAGCCGACAGGGCAATCAGCCCCAGCATTTT.

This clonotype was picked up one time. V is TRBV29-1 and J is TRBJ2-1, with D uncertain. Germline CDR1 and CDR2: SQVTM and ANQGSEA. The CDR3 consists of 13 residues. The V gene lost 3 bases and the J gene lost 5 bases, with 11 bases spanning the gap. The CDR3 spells CSVEVSRNNEQFF. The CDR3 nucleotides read TGCAGCGTTGAGGTCTCGCGGAACAATGAGCAGTTCTTC.